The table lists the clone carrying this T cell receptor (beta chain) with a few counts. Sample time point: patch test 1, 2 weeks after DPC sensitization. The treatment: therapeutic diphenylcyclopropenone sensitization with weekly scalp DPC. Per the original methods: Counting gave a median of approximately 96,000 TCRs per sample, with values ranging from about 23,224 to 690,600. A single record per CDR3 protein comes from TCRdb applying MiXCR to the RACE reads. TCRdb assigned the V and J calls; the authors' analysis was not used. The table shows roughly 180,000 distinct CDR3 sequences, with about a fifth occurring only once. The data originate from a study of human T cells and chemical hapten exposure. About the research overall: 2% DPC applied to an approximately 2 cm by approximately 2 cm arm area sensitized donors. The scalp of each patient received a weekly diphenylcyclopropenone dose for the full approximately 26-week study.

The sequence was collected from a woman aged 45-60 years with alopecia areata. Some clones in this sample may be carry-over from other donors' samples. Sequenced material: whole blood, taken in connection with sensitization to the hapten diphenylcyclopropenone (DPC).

CDR3 nucleotides: TGTGCCAGCAGCTTATGGGGCCCTGAGACCCAGTACTTC. Translating gives CASSLWGPETQYF. The chain links TRBV7-2 to TRBJ2-5; tentatively, D is TRBD1 (5 bases). The CDR3 consists of 13 residues. Germline CDR1 and CDR2: SGHTA and FQGNSA. Trimming stripped 2 bases from V and 5 bases from J, with 9 bases between. Full variable domain (missing parts from reference TRBV7-2 and TRBJ2-5): GAGVSQSPSNKVTEKGKDVELRCDPISGHTALYWYRQSLGQGLEFLIYFQGNSAPDKSGLPSDRFSAERTGGSVSTLTIQRTQQEDSAVYLCASSLWGPETQYFGPGTRLLVL.